A selection of T cell receptor beta chains follows, all from one sample in a study of T cell changes during pregnancy in multiple sclerosis. Sequencing was performed with immunoSEQ multiplex PCR; in TCRdb, only in-frame clones are kept and a portion is missing. The sample has around 95,000 clones, 90% to 95% seen once. The sample here was peripheral blood, taken after pregnancy. Source of these receptors: a female donor in good health, enrolled as a control in a pregnancy study. Both conserved end residues are part of each CDR3. The D gene is left open where the match is weak. A row's size may be missing; if present it is once, few, many or a size class.

J gene | clone size | V gene | D gene | CDR3 DNA | CDR3 protein
TRBJ2-2 | . | TRBV6-5 | . | TGTGCCAGCAGTACTTTAGGGGGGGCCACCGGGGAGCTGTTTTTT | CASSTLGGATGELFF
TRBJ1-2 | . | TRBV9 | TRBD1 | TGTGCCAGCAGCGTAGGAACTGCGGGACAGACAACTGGCTATGGCTACACCTTC | CASSVGTAGQTTGYGYTF
TRBJ1-5 | . | TRBV19 | TRBD1 | TGTGCCAGTAGTCCCCCCCGGACAGGGCCGGGCAATCAGCCCCAGCATTTT | CASSPPRTGPGNQPQHF
TRBJ2-1 | . | TRBV2 | . | TGTGCCAGCAGTTCCCCGACGGGGACTGGAATCAATGAGCAGTTCTTC | CASSSPTGTGINEQFF
TRBJ2-3 | . | TRBV5-4 | TRBD2 | TGTGCCAGCAGCTTTCCGCGGGGGACCACAGATACGCAGTATTTT | CASSFPRGTTDTQYF
TRBJ2-2 | . | TRBV4-2 | TRBD2 | TGTGCCAGCAGCCAACATCGAACGACTAGCGGCAACACCGGGGAGCTGTTTTTT | CASSQHRTTSGNTGELFF
TRBJ1-2 | . | TRBV7-8 | . | TGTGCCAGCAGCTTAGAGGTCCGGGGTGGCTACACCTTC | CASSLEVRGGYTF
TRBJ2-5 | . | TRBV4-1 | . | TGCGCCAGCAGCCAAGATCCTGTGACTAGAGAGACCCAGTACTTC | CASSQDPVTRETQYF
TRBJ1-1 | . | TRBV6-5 | TRBD1 | TGTGCCAGCAGTTACTCGGAGGACAGGGAAGCTTTCTTT | CASSYSEDREAFF
TRBJ2-1 | . | TRBV5-6 | TRBD2 | TGTGCCAGCAGCTTGGGAGCGGGGAACTTCTTC | CASSLGAGNFF
TRBJ2-1 | . | TRBV6-1 | TRBD1 | TGTGCCAGCAGTGGGGCTCCGGGACAGGTTGTCTACAATGAGCAGTTCTTC | CASSGAPGQVVYNEQFF
TRBJ2-7 | . | TRBV19 | TRBD1 | TGTGCCAGTAGTATACAGGGGGCCTACGAGCAGTACTTC | CASSIQGAYEQYF
TRBJ1-2 | . | TRBV6-5 | . | TGTGCCAGCAGTTACACCGACAAGAATGGCTACACCTTC | CASSYTDKNGYTF
TRBJ2-1 | . | TRBV11-1 | . | TGTGCCAGCAGCACCCGAAAACCTAGCTCCTACAATGAGCAGTTCTTC | CASSTRKPSSYNEQFF
TRBJ2-7 | . | TRBV7-8 | TRBD2 | TGTGCCAGCAGCCGTAATAGCGGGAGGGCCGACTCCTACGAGCAGTACTTC | CASSRNSGRADSYEQYF
TRBJ1-2 | . | TRBV5-1 | TRBD1 | TGCGCCAGCAGTCCCAGGACAGGGCATTATGGCTACACCTTC | CASSPRTGHYGYTF
TRBJ2-7 | . | TRBV28 | . | TGTGCCAGCAGTTTATATGCGGGGCCCCTTTCTTACGAGCAGTACTTC | CASSLYAGPLSYEQYF
TRBJ2-3 | . | TRBV7-2 | TRBD2 | TGTGCCAGCAGTCGTGGACTAGCGGGCACAGATACGCAGTATTTT | CASSRGLAGTDTQYF
TRBJ1-5 | . | TRBV5-6 | TRBD1 | TGTGCCAGCAGCTTTGGGACAGGCGGTAATCAGCCCCAGCATTTT | CASSFGTGGNQPQHF
TRBJ1-1 | . | TRBV29-1 | TRBD1 | TGCAGCGCCCAGGGGGGCACTGAAGCTTTCTTT | CSAQGGTEAFF
TRBJ2-7 | . | TRBV12-5 | . | TGTGCTAGTGGAGCAGGGGGGAGGCAGTACTTC | CASGAGGRQYF
TRBJ1-5 | once | TRBV6-1 | TRBD1 | TGTGCCAGCAAAGGGACAGGGGAGAGTCAGCCCCAGCATTTT | CASKGTGESQPQHF
TRBJ2-2 | . | TRBV28 | TRBD2 | TGTGCCAGCAGTTTACTCGGGAGGGCCGGGACCGGGGAGCTGTTTTTT | CASSLLGRAGTGELFF
TRBJ1-4 | . | TRBV30 | . | TGTACTCTAGTTGAGGAAAAACTGTTTTTT | CTLVEEKLFF
TRBJ1-2 | . | TRBV28 | . | TGTGCCAGCAGTTTCCTCCAGGGGAACTATGGCTACACCTTC | CASSFLQGNYGYTF
TRBJ2-7 | . | TRBV28 | TRBD1 | TGTGCCAGCAGAAGGGGACAGGGGTTGTACGAGCAGTACTTC | CASRRGQGLYEQYF
TRBJ2-2 | . | TRBV21-1 | . | TGTGCCAGCAGCAACCCTTGGACAGTAACCGGGGAGCTGTTTTTT | CASSNPWTVTGELFF
TRBJ2-5 | . | TRBV7-8 | TRBD2 | TGTGCCAGCAGCTTAGCGGCGGGGGGGCCGAGAGAGACCCAGTACTTC | CASSLAAGGPRETQYF
TRBJ2-7 | . | TRBV2 | TRBD1 | TGTGCCAGCAGCAGGGACAGAGCCTACGAGCAGTACTTC | CASSRDRAYEQYF
TRBJ2-7 | once | TRBV5-1 | TRBD2 | TGCGCCAGCAGCCCTAGCGGGAGTTTCGAGCAGTACTTC | CASSPSGSFEQYF
TRBJ2-7 | . | TRBV6-1 | TRBD2 | TGTGCCAGCACCGGGGGAGCGGGAGGCGAGCAGTACTTC | CASTGGAGGEQYF
TRBJ2-7 | few | TRBV7-9 | TRBD1 | TGTGCCAGCAGCCCCCGGGACAGGAGCTACGAGCAGTACTTC | CASSPRDRSYEQYF
TRBJ1-2 | . | TRBV2 | . | TGTGCCAGCAGTGAAGCCCAGGGCCTCAATGGCTACACCTTC | CASSEAQGLNGYTF